This T cell receptor (beta chain) appears in the sequencing data of a study of post-analysis software for immune sequencing data. CDR1 and CDR2 from the germline V gene are SEHNR and FQNEAQ (reference sequence). V was shortened by 3 bases and J by 0 bases, with 5 bases between the two germline ends. This CDR3 comprises 13 residues. For this clonotype: The target antigen is unknown.

Points from the study as a whole: Samples sharing a preparation batch grouped tightly together when assessed by F measure. Relative to controls, patients had about 5 TRBV segments at higher frequency, with TRBV5-6, TRBV5-1 and TRBV20-1 among these.

Researchers reported that TCR beta cDNA libraries carried unique molecular identifiers. TCRdb processed the PCR reads anew with MiXCR; each CDR3 protein has one entry. The sample has about 770,000 distinct CDR3 sequences; around 46% are singletons. J is TRBJ1-1 and V is TRBV7-9; D is unresolved. Sequencing was done on a sample of blood. This receptor was taken from a girl between 5 and 17 years old with multiple sclerosis. The CDR3 loop reads CASSFFLNTEAFF. The CDR3 bases are TGTGCCAGCAGCTTCTTCCTGAACACTGAAGCTTTCTTT.